One and the same sample provided the 21 T cell receptor beta chains below, sequenced in a study of T cell repertoires in cytomegalovirus infection. TCRdb processed the reads anew with MiXCR; each CDR3 protein has one entry. The sample holds around 740,000 distinct CDR3 sequences; less than 40% are singletons and the top ten take around 2.8%. The sample comprised PBMCs. All receptors come from a human donor in good health (CMV status not recorded). Some clones in this sample may be carry-over from other donors' samples.

The genes are TRBV4-1 and TRBJ2-5; D is possibly TRBD1 or TRBD2 (5 bases each). The germline CDR1 and CDR2 sequences are MGHRA and YSYEKL. This CDR3 spans 15 amino acids. V was clipped by 0 bases and J by 2 bases, with 10 bases between them. CDR3 in amino acids: CASSQDGAGQETQYF. CDR3 DNA sequence: TGCGCCAGCAGCCAAGATGGGGCGGGTCAAGAGACCCAGTACTTC.

This chain links TRBV27 with TRBJ1-6; no definite D call. Germline V lookup: CDR1 MNHEY, CDR2 SMNVEV (reference sequence). The CDR3 is made up of 16 amino acids. V was cut by 2 bases and J by 10 bases, with 18 bases left in between. The CDR3 spells CASSLEGPSWRSPLHF. The CDR3 nucleotides read TGTGCCAGCAGTTTAGAAGGGCCATCTTGGAGGTCACCCCTCCACTTT.

The chain couples TRBV12-3 or TRBV12-4 to TRBJ1-2; D is possibly TRBD1 (5 bases). Trimming left V 5 bases short and J 0 bases short, with 7 bases between. The CDR3 consists of 13 residues. As DNA, the CDR3 is TGTGCCAGCAGTGGGGACGCTAACTATGGCTACACCTTC. Translating it yields CASSGDANYGYTF.

The chain couples TRBV12-3 or TRBV12-4 to TRBJ2-3; a possible D gene is TRBD2 (6 bases). V lost 3 bases and J 6 bases, leaving 16 bases between the germline ends. The CDR3 is made up of 15 amino acids. The CDR3 loop is CASSFAGPPGDTQYF. As DNA, the CDR3 is TGTGCCAGCAGTTTCGCGGGGCCCCCCGGCGATACGCAGTATTTT.

This clonotype was picked up many times. The chain joins TRBV7-8 to TRBJ1-4; D is perhaps TRBD1 (6 bases). CDR1 SGHVS and CDR2 FQNEAQ come from the germline V gene. The CDR3 loop spans 15 amino acids. V lost 5 bases, J lost 3 bases, and 13 bases lay in between. The DNA of the CDR3 is TGTGCCAGCAGCCTCTACAGGGAGCCTAATGAAAAACTGTTTTTT. This sequence encodes CASSLYREPNEKLFF.

The chain links TRBV6-8 to TRBJ2-1; D possibly corresponds to TRBD1 (5 bases). V was pared by 4 bases and J by 6 bases, with 13 bases between. The CDR3 extends over 14 amino acids. From germline, CDR1 is MNHGY and CDR2 SAAAGT. The CDR3 coding sequence is TGTGCCAGCAGTTCCCCCTTTAGGGGCAATGAGCAGTTCTTC. This codes for CASSSPFRGNEQFF.

A remark on this clonotype: This clone may be a read error of a much larger clone one base away. The chain joins TRBV7-2 to TRBJ2-7; TRBD2 aligns across 10 bases. V gave up 3 bases and J gave up 3 bases; unmatched junction bases: 2. The germline CDR1 and CDR2 sequences are SGHTA and FQGNSA. CDR3 length: 14 residues. In DNA form, the CDR3 reads TGTGCCAGCAGCTTTAGCGGGGGGTACTACGAGCAGTACTTC. This gives the protein CASSFSGGYYEQYF.

The chain combines TRBV7-4 with TRBJ2-3; maybe TRBD2 (5 bases). Germline V lookup: CDR1 SGHVT, CDR2 SQSDAQ. The length of the CDR3 is 14 residues. Trimming left V 7 bases short and J 4 bases short, with 15 bases between. The CDR3 sequence: CASTPPGISDTQYF. The CDR3 nucleotides read TGTGCCAGCACCCCCCCGGGGATCTCAGATACGCAGTATTTT.

This clonotype appeared many times. The chain combines TRBV6-1 with TRBJ2-1, with D tentatively TRBD2 (5 bases). In germline, CDR1 is MNHNS, CDR2 SASEGT. Deletions cut 2 bases from V and 0 bases from J, with 8 bases between. This CDR3 spans 15 amino acids. The CDR3 loop reads CASSERGSSYNEQFF. CDR3 nucleotide sequence: TGTGCCAGCAGTGAACGGGGAAGCTCCTACAATGAGCAGTTCTTC.

CDR3 region: CSVDRSGTNTGELFF. CDR3 nucleotide sequence: TGCAGCGTTGACCGTAGCGGAACGAACACCGGGGAGCTGTTTTTT. This sequence joins TRBV29-1 and TRBJ2-2, with a possible D match to TRBD2 (6 bases). This CDR3 spans 15 amino acids. The V gene's germline CDR1 is SQVTM and CDR2 ANQGSEA. V shed 3 bases and J shed 0 bases, with 11 bases lying between them.

The chain has TRBV24-1 and TRBJ2-2; D is unresolved. The CDR3 spans 10 residues. Germline loops: CDR1 KGHDR, CDR2 SFDVKD. V was clipped by 10 bases and J by 5 bases, with 4 bases between them. For the CDR3, the DNA is TGTGCCACTGGGACCGGGGAGCTGTTTTTT. Translating gives CATGTGELFF.

The J gene is TRBJ2-7, the V gene TRBV28; tentatively, D is TRBD2 (5 bases). Germline lookup yields CDR1 MDHEN and CDR2 SYDVKM. V lost 3 bases and J lost 2, with 11 bases in between. This CDR3 spans 14 amino acids. The CDR3 nucleotides read TGTGCCAGCAGTTTGGTCGGGATTACCTACGAGCAGTACTTC. Translated, it gives CASSLVGITYEQYF.

The CDR3 sequence is CASSADGQGGGAATNEKLFF. Written as DNA, the CDR3 is TGTGCCAGCAGCGCAGACGGACAGGGTGGGGGCGCCGCAACTAATGAAAAACTGTTTTTT. V is TRBV7-2 and J is TRBJ1-4, with 8 bases aligning to TRBD1. From germline, CDR1 is SGHTA and CDR2 FQGNSA. Losses at the gene ends were 5 bases for V and 0 bases for J; bases not matched to a gene: 17. The CDR3 length is 20 residues.

On this clonotype itself: A much larger clone differs by one base, so this may be a read error. The chain is built from TRBV7-8 and TRBJ2-4, with 10 bases lining up with TRBD1. The CDR3 sequence is 15 residues long. The germline gives CDR1 SGHVS, CDR2 FQNEAQ. With V trimmed by 4 bases and J by 12 bases, 12 bases remained unmatched. CDR3 residues: CASSSPGQGMDSQYF. The CDR3, as DNA: TGTGCCAGCAGCTCCCCGGGACAGGGGATGGACAGTCAGTACTTC.

The sample holds many counts of this clonotype. The V and J genes are TRBV28 and TRBJ2-2; no clear D gene. Germline assignment: CDR1 MDHEN and CDR2 SYDVKM. The CDR3 consists of 12 residues. Trimming cost V 6 bases and J 6 bases, with 8 bases left between them. The chain's CDR3 is CASSPWPGELFF. The CDR3 region has the DNA TGTGCCAGCAGCCCCTGGCCCGGGGAGCTGTTTTTT.

A word on this clonotype: One end of the junction fails to match germline, which may point to a read error. This chain links TRBV7-3 with TRBJ2-7; D remains unclear. The CDR3 extends over 15 amino acids. CDR1 and CDR2 from the germline V gene are SGHTA and FQGTGA. CDR3 DNA sequence: TGTGACAGCAGCTTATCGGTTGTCGAGCCAAACGAGCAGTACTTC. This sequence encodes CDSSLSVVEPNEQYF.

This clonotype has a count of ten or more. The chain combines TRBV28 with TRBJ1-2; 9 nucleotides align to TRBD1. V gave up 6 bases and J gave up 2 bases; unmatched junction bases: 10. CDR3 size: 16 residues. Per the germline V gene, CDR1 is MDHEN and CDR2 is SYDVKM. This CDR3 reads CASRATGTGLNYGYTF. CDR3 bases: TGTGCCAGCAGAGCCACCGGGACAGGGCTAAACTATGGCTACACCTTC.

This clonotype has only a few counts. The CDR3 DNA reads TGTGCCAGCAGCTTGGCCTTTGCTGGTACCCAAGAGACCCAGTACTTC. Amino acids: CASSLAFAGTQETQYF. The chain combines TRBV5-5 with TRBJ2-5; D unresolved. This CDR3 has 16 residues. Germline loops: CDR1 SGHKS, CDR2 YYEKEE (reference sequence). The V end was cut by 0 bases, the J end by 1 base, with 13 bases between.

The chain uses TRBV7-6 and TRBJ2-3; D is uncertain. Trimming took off 3 bases at V and 3 bases at J, with 7 bases between the two ends. The CDR3 extends over 13 amino acids. Germline lookup yields CDR1 SGHVS and CDR2 FNYEAQ. In DNA form, the CDR3 reads TGTGCCAGCAGCTTCCCAGTTACAGATACGCAGTATTTT. Its protein product is CASSFPVTDTQYF.

The rearrangement uses TRBV24-1 and TRBJ2-2, with 9 bases fitting TRBD1. Germline trimming cut 9 bases from V and 3 bases from J; bases unmatched to any gene: 4. CDR1 is KGHDR, CDR2 SFDVKD, per germline. The CDR3 covers 14 residues. The CDR3 here is CATSGTGYTGELFF. CDR3 nucleotide sequence: TGTGCCACCTCCGGGACAGGGTACACCGGGGAGCTGTTTTTT.

This chain connects TRBV4-1 to TRBJ2-1; D is ambiguous. The germline V gene encodes CDR1 MGHRA and CDR2 YSYEKL. The CDR3 runs 16 residues. With 5 bases removed from V and 10 bases from J, the gap between germline ends came to 24 bases. CDR3 nucleotides: TGCGCCAGCAGCGCTACCCCGGCCTCTCAACCCGAAGAGCAGTTCTTC. Residues: CASSATPASQPEEQFF.